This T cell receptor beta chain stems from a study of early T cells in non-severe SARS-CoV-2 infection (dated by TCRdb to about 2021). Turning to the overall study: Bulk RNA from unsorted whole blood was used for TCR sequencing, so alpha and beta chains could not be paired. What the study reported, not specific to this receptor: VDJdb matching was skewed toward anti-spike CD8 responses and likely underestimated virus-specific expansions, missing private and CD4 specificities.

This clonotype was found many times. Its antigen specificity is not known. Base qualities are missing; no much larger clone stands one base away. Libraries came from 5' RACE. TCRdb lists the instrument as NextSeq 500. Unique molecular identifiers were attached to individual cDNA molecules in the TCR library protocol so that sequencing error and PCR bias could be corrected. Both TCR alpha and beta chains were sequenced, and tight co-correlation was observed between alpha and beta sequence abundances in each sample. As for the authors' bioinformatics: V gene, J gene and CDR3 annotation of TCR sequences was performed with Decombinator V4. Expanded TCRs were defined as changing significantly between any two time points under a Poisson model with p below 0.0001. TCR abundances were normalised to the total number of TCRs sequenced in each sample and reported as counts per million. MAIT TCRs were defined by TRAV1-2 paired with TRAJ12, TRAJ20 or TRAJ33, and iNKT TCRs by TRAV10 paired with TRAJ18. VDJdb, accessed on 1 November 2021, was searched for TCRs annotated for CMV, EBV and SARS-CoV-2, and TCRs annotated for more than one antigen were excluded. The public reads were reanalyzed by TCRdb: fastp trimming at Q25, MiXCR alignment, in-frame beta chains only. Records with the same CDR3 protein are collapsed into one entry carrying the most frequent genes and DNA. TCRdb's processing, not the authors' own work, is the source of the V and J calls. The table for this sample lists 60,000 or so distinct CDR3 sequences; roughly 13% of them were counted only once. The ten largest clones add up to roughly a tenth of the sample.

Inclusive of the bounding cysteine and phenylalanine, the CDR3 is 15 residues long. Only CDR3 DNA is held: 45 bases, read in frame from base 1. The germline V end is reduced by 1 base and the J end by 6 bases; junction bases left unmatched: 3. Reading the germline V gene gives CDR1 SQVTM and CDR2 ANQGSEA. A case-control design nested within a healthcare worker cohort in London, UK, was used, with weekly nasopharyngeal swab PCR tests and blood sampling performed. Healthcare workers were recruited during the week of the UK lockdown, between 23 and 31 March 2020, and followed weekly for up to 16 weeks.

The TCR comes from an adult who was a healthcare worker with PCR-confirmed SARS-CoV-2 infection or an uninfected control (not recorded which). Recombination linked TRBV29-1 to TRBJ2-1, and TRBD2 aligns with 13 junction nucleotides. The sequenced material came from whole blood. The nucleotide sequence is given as TGCAGCGTTGAAGGGGGACTAGCGGGGCGCAATGAGCAGTTCTTC. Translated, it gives CSVEGGLAGRNEQFF.